Shown below are 10 T cell receptor beta chains from a single sample sequenced in a study of T cells in Graves' hyperthyroidism and ophthalmopathy. From RNA transcripts, TCR beta CDR3 regions were amplified. RT-PCR in the first round (using the HTBI primer set) targeted the TCR CDR3. TCRdb called the multiplex PCR reads again in MiXCR, with one record for every CDR3 protein. The sample has fewer than 500,000 distinct CDR3 sequences, around 13% seen once. The sequenced sample was blood. The origin of the receptors is a woman in her twenties or thirties with Graves' ophthalmopathy.

This clonotype was observed at least ten times. The rearrangement joins TRBV2 to TRBJ2-5; possible D gene TRBD1, 6 bases. The CDR3 is made up of 12 amino acids. The V end was cut by 7 bases, the J end by 6 bases, with 12 bases between. From germline, CDR1 is SNHLY and CDR2 FYNNEI. CDR3 sequence: CASTGEGKTQYF. The CDR3 DNA reads as TGTGCCAGCACAGGGGAAGGAAAGACCCAGTACTTC.

Concerning this clonotype itself: One base away lies a much larger clone, so this may be a sequencing read error. This chain uses TRBV20-1 with TRBJ1-5; tentatively, D is TRBD1 (6 bases). CDR3 length: 12 amino acids. CDR1 DFQATT and CDR2 SNEGSKA come from the germline V gene (reference sequence). CDR3 sequence: CSVEGGNQPRHF. The CDR3 bases are TGCAGTGTTGAGGGGGGTAATCAGCCCCGGCATTTT.

This clonotype was seen repeatedly, ten times or more. The chain has TRBV3-1 and TRBJ1-4; 8 nucleotides line up with TRBD1. V shed 1 base, J shed 10 bases, and the junction held 2 bases outside the gene matches. The germline CDR1 and CDR2 sequences are LGHDT and YNNKEL (reference sequence). The CDR3 runs to 13 residues. The CDR3 DNA sequence: TGTGCCAGCAGCCAAGGAGACAGGGGAAAACTGTTTTTT. Its protein product is CASSQGDRGKLFF. The entire variable domain, with the rest obtained from reference TRBV3-1 and TRBJ1-4, is as follows: DTAVSQTPKYLVTQMGNDKSIKCEQNLGHDTMYWYKQDSKKFLKIMFSYNNKELIINETVPNRFSPKSPDKAHLNLHINSLELGDSAVYFCASSQGDRGKLFFGSGTQLSVL.

This clonotype was observed many times. The V and J genes are TRBV12-3 or TRBV12-4 and TRBJ2-2, with a possible D match to TRBD2 (5 bases). CDR3 length: 19 residues. V was pared by 0 bases and J by 3 bases, with 20 bases between. This CDR3 is CASSLAPGSGNLYTGELFF. In DNA form, the CDR3 reads TGTGCCAGCAGTTTAGCGCCGGGATCCGGAAACCTATACACCGGGGAGCTGTTTTTT.

This clonotype was counted between two and nine times. The rearrangement joins TRBV19 to TRBJ1-5; TRBD1 matches 8 bases. Germline trimming cut 8 bases from V and 3 bases from J; bases unmatched to any gene: 6. Germline V gives CDR1 LNHDA, CDR2 SQIVND (reference sequence). This CDR3 has 14 residues. CDR3 sequence: CASLDRGTNQPQHF. DNA for the CDR3: TGTGCCAGTCTTGACAGGGGCACCAATCAGCCCCAGCATTTT.

This clonotype was observed many times. The V and J genes are TRBV24-1 and TRBJ2-1, with TRBD2 matching over 7 bases. In germline, CDR1 is KGHDR, CDR2 SFDVKD. J gave up 5 bases and V 9 bases, and 9 bases lay outside the gene matches. The CDR3 consists of 14 residues. The CDR3 bases are TGTGCCACCTCGGGGGGTTACTTTGACAATGAGCAGTTCTTC. As protein: CATSGGYFDNEQFF.

This clonotype was counted ten times or more. The J gene is TRBJ1-3, the V gene TRBV9; possible D gene TRBD1, 5 bases. This CDR3 contains 16 residues. V lost 0 bases to trimming and J lost 0 bases, with 10 bases between them. The germline CDR1 and CDR2 sequences are SGDLS and YYNGEE. The CDR3 loop is CASSVVDIPSGNTIYF. The CDR3 DNA reads as TGTGCCAGCAGCGTAGTGGACATCCCCTCTGGAAACACCATATATTTT.

In this sample, this clonotype turned up many times. The chain uses TRBV10-3 and TRBJ1-2; D ambiguous. There are 13 residues in the CDR3. Trimming shortened V by 6 bases and J by 4 bases, and 12 bases separated the two germline ends. Germline V CDR1 and CDR2: ENHRY, SYGVKD. Here the CDR3 reads CAIRGPGSYGYTF. The CDR3 nucleotides read TGTGCCATCAGAGGACCCGGATCCTATGGCTACACCTTC.

Written as DNA, the CDR3 is TGTGCCAGCAGTTCCGACTGGGCCCGTCGGAACACTGAAGCTTTCTTT. Protein: CASSSDWARRNTEAFF. The chain recombines TRBV6-1 with TRBJ1-1; D ambiguous. Germline V gene lookup returns CDR1 MNHNS and CDR2 SASEGT. V dropped 5 bases and J dropped 1 base, with 17 bases sitting between them. CDR3 size: 16 residues.

This clonotype occurred a few times. The J gene is TRBJ1-2, the V gene TRBV4-1, with D possibly matching TRBD1 (6 bases). V dropped 3 bases and J dropped 4 bases, with 15 bases sitting between them. The CDR3 length is 15 residues. CDR1 and CDR2 (germline): MGHRA, YSYEKL. The CDR3 reads CASSHPRDNFYGYTF. Written as DNA, the CDR3 is TGCGCCAGCAGCCATCCCCGGGACAACTTCTATGGCTACACCTTC.